What follows describes a single T cell receptor (beta chain). Other DNA sequences from this sample encode an identical CDR3 as well. The sample belongs to a study of control samples from healthy donors and cancer patients. V lost 2 bases, J lost 1 base, and 5 bases stayed unmatched. The CDR3 contains 16 residues. Germline CDR1 is ENHRY and CDR2 is SYGVKD. Libraries were prepared by immunoSEQ multiplex PCR; TCRdb keeps only in-frame clonotypes and omits some of them. The sample includes some 200,000 clones, 85% to 95% of them seen just once. The clonotype comes from a man younger than 30 in good health. Sequencing was performed on blood. The chain has TRBV10-3 and TRBJ2-7; the match to TRBD2 covers 10 bases. Here the CDR3 DNA reads TGTGCCATCAGTGAGGGACTAGCGGACTTGTCCTACGAGCAGTACTTC. Its translation: CAISEGLADLSYEQYF.